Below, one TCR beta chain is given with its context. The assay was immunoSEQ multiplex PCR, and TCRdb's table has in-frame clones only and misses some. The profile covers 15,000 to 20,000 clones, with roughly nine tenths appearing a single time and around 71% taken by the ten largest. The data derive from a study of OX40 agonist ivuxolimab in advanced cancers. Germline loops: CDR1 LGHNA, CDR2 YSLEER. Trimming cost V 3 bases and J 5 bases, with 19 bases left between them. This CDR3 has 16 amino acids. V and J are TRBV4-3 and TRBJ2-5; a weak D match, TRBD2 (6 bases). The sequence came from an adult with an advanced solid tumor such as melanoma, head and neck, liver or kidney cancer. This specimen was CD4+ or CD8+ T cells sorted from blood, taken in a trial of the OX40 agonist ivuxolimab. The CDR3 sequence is CASSHWGDKASETQYF. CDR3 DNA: TGCGCCAGCAGCCACTGGGGGGATAAGGCTTCGGAGACCCAGTACTTC.